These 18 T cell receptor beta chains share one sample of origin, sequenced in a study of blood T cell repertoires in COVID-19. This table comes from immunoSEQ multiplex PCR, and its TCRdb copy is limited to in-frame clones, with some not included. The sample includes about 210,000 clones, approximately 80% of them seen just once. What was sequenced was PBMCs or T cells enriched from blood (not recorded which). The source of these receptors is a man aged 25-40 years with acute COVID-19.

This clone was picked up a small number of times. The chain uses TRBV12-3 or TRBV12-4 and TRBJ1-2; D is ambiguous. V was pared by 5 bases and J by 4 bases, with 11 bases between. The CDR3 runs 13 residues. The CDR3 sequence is CASSPDGLYGYTF. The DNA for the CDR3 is TGTGCCAGCAGTCCGGACGGACTCTATGGCTACACCTTC.

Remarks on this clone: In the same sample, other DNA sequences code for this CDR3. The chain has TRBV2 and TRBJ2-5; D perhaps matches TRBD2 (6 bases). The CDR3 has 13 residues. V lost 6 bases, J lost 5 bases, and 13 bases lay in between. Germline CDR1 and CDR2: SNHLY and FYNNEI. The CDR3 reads CASRGTGGETQYF. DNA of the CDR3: TGTGCCAGCAGGGGTACAGGAGGGGAGACCCAGTACTTC.

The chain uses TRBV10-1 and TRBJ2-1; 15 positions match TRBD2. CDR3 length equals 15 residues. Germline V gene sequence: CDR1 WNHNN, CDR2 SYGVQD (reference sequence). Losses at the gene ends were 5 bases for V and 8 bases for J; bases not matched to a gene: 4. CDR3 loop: CASSRTSGGVDEQFF. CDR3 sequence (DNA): TGCGCCAGCAGTCGGACTAGCGGGGGGGTGGATGAGCAGTTCTTC.

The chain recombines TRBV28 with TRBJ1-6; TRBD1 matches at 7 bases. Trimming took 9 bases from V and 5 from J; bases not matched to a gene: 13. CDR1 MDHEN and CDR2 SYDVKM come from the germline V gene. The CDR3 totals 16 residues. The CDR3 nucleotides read TGTGCCAGTCGATTACAGGGGACCCTCAATAATTCACCCCTCCACTTT. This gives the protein CASRLQGTLNNSPLHF.

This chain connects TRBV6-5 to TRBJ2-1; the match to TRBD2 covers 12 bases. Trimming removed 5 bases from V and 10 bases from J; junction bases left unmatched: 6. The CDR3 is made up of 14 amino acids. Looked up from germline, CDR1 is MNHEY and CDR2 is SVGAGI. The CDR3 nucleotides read TGTGCCAGCAGTAGGCTAGCGGGGGGGCGGGAGCAGTTCTTC. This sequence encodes CASSRLAGGREQFF.

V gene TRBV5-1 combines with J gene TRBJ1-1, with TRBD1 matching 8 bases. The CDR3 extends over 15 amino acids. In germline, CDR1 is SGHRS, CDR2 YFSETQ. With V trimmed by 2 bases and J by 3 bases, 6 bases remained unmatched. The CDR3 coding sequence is TGCGCCAGCAGCTTACAGGGGGGTGTGGACACTGAAGCTTTCTTT. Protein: CASSLQGGVDTEAFF.

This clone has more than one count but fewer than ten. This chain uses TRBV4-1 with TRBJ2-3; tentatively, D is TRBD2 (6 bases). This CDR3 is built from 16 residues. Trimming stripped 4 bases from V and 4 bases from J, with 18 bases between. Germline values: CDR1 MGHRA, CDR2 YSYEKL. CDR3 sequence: CASSPSTAGKADTQYF. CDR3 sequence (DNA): TGCGCCAGCAGCCCTTCTACTGCGGGGAAAGCAGATACGCAGTATTTT.

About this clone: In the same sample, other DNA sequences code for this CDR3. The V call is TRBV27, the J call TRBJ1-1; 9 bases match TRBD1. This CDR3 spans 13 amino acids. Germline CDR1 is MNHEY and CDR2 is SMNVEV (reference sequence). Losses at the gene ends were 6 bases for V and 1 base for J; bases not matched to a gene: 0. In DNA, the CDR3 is TGTGCCAGCAGGACAGGGGGGAACACTGAAGCTTTCTTT. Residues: CASRTGGNTEAFF.

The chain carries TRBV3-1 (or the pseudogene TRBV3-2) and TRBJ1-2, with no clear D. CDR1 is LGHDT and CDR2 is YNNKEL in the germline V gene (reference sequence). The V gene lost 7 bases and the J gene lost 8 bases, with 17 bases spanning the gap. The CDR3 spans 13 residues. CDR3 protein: CASKIGWGGGYTF. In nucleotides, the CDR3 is TGTGCCAGCAAAATAGGGTGGGGAGGCGGCTACACCTTC.

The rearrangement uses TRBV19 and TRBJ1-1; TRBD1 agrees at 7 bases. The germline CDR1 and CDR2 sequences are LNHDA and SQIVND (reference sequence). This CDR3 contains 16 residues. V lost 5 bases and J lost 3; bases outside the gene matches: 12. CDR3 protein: CASSSTPGGLDTEAFF. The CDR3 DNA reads TGTGCCAGTAGTTCCACCCCAGGGGGGTTGGACACTGAAGCTTTCTTT.

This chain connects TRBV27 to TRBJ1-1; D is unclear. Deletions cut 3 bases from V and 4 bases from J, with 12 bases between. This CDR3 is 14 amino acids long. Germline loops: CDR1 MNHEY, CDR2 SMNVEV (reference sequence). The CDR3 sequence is CASSFANSGTEAFF. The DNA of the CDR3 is TGTGCCAGCAGTTTTGCGAACAGTGGCACTGAAGCTTTCTTT.

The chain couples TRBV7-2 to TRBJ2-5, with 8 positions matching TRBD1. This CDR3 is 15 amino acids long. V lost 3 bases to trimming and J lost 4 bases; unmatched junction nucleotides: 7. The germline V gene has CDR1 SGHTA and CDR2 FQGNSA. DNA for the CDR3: TGTGCCAGCAGCTTTTCGACAGGGGCGGGAGAGACCCAGTACTTC. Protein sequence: CASSFSTGAGETQYF.

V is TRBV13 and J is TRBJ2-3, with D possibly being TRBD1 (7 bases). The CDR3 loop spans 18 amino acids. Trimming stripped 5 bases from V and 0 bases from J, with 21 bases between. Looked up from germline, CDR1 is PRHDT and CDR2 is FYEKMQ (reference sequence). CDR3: CASSNLGGGGSSTDTQYF. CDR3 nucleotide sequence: TGTGCCAGCAGCAATCTAGGAGGGGGCGGCTCTAGCACAGATACGCAGTATTTT.

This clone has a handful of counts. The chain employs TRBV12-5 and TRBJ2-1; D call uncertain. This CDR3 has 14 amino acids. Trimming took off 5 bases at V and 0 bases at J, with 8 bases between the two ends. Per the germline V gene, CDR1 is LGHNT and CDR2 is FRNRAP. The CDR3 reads CASGPKSSYNEQFF. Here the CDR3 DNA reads TGTGCTAGTGGTCCTAAAAGCTCCTACAATGAGCAGTTCTTC.

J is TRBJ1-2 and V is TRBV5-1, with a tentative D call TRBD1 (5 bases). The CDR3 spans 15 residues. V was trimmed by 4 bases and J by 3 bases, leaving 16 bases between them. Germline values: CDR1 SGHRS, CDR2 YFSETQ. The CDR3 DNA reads TGCGCCAGCAGCGGCGGGACGGCTTCTTACTATGGCTACACCTTC. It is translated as CASSGGTASYYGYTF.

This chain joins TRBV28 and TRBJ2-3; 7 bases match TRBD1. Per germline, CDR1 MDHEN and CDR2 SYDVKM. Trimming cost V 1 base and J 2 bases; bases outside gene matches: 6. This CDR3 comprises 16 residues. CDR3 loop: CASSLFTGALTDTQYF. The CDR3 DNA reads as TGTGCCAGCAGTTTATTTACAGGGGCACTCACAGATACGCAGTATTTT.

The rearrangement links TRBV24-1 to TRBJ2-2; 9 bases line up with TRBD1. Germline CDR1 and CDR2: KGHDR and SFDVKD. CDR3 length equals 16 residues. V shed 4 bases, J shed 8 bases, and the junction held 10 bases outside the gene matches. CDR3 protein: CATSEHHRGRAGELFF. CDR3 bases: TGTGCCACCAGTGAGCACCACAGGGGGCGGGCTGGGGAGCTGTTTTTT.

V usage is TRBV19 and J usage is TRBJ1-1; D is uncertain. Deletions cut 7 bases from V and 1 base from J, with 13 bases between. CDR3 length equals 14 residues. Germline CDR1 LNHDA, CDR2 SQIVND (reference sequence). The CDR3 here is CASNKGGGNTEAFF. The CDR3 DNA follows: TGTGCCAGTAACAAGGGAGGAGGGAACACTGAAGCTTTCTTT.